This TCR beta chain was obtained from a study of blood T cell repertoires in COVID-19. Study context: The United States, Italy and Spain were the sources of the acute and convalescent COVID-19 samples. Nucleic acid was either cDNA or gDNA, and it came from T cells, B-cell-depleted T cells, or PBMCs.

Per the germline V gene, CDR1 is SGHTA and CDR2 is FQGNSA. The CDR3 covers 14 residues. Trimming left V 7 bases short and J 2 bases short, with 12 bases between. The repertoire was sequenced with immunoSEQ multiplex PCR; TCRdb's copy has only in-frame clones and lacks some. Here the sample spans roughly 97,000 clones, 85% to 90% being singletons. This receptor was identified in a human donor in a cohort sampled during active COVID-19. The chain is built from TRBV7-2 and TRBJ2-1; perhaps TRBD1 as D (5 bases). Sample: peripheral blood. CDR3 amino acids: CASIRDKAYNEQFF. The DNA of the CDR3 is TGTGCCAGCATCAGGGATAAGGCCTACAATGAGCAGTTCTTC. The full variable domain, rest sourced from reference TRBV7-2 and TRBJ2-1, is GAGVSQSPSNKVTEKGKDVELRCDPISGHTALYWYRQSLGQGLEFLIYFQGNSAPDKSGLPSDRFSAERTGGSVSTLTIQRTQQEDSAVYLCASIRDKAYNEQFFGPGTRLTVL.